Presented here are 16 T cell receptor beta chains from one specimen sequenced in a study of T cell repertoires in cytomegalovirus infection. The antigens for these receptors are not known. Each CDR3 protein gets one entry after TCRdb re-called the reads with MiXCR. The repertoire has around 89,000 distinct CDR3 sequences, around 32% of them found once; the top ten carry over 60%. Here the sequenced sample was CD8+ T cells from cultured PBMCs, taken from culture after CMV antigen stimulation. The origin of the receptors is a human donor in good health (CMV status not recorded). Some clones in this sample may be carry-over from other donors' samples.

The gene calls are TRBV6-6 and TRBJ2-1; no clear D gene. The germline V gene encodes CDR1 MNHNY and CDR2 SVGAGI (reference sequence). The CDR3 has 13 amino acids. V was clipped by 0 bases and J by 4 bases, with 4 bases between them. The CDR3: CASSYSSYNEQFF. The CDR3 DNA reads TGTGCCAGCAGTTACTCGTCTTACAATGAGCAGTTCTTC.

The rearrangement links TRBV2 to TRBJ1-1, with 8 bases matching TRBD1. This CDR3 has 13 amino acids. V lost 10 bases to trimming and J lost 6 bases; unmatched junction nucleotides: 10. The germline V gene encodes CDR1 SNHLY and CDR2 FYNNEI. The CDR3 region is CAIPSGGRAEAFF. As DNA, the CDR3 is TGTGCCATCCCCTCAGGGGGCCGCGCTGAAGCTTTCTTT.

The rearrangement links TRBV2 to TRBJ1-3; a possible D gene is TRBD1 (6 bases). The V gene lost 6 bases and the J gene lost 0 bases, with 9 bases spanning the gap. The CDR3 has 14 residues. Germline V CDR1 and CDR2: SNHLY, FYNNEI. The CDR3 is CASREDSSGNTIYF. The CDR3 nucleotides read TGTGCCAGCAGAGAGGACAGCTCTGGAAACACCATATATTTT.

CDR3 protein: CASSLQDGSYEQYF. The CDR3 region has the DNA TGTGCCAGCAGTTTACAGGACGGCTCCTACGAGCAGTACTTC. The rearrangement uses TRBV27 and TRBJ2-7; D unclear. Trimming stripped 2 bases from V and 0 bases from J, with 8 bases between. This CDR3 region has 14 residues. Germline lookup yields CDR1 MNHEY and CDR2 SMNVEV (reference sequence).

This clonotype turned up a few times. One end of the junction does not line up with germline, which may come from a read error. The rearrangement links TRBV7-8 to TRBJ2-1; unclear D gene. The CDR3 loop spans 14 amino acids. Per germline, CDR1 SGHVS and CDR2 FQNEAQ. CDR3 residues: CASSSVSSYNEQFF. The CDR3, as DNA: TGTGCCAGTAGCTCCGTTTCCTCCTACAATGAGCAGTTCTTC.

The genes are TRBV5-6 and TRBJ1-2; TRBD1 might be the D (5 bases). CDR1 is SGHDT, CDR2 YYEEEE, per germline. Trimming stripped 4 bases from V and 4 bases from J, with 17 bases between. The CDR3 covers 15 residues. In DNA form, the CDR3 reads TGTGCCAGCAGCGACGTTTATCCAGGGATCTATGGCTACACCTTC. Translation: CASSDVYPGIYGYTF.

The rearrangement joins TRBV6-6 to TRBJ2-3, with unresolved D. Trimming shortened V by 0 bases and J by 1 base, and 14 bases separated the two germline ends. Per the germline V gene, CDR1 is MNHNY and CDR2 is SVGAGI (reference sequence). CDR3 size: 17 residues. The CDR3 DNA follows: TGTGCCAGCAGTTACTCGATGACTTGGACCCGCACAGATACGCAGTATTTT. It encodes CASSYSMTWTRTDTQYF.

The CDR3 sequence: CASDVNPGVGGYTF. CDR3 bases: TGTGCCAGCGACGTCAATCCCGGGGTCGGTGGCTACACCTTC. The chain recombines TRBV19 with TRBJ1-2; D is unresolved. The V end lost 9 bases, the J end lost 7 bases, and 21 bases lay between the germline ends. There are 14 residues in the CDR3. Germline assignment: CDR1 LNHDA and CDR2 SQIVND (reference sequence). Using reference TRBV19 and TRBJ1-2 for the parts outside the CDR3, the full variable domain is DGGITQSPKYLFRKEGQNVTLSCEQNLNHDAMYWYRQDPGQGLRLIYYSQIVNDFQKGDIAEGYSVSREKKESFPLTVTSAQKNPTAFYLCASDVNPGVGGYTFGSGTRLTVV.

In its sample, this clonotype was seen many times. The CDR3 here is CASSSTGLSPLHF. The CDR3 DNA reads as TGTGCCAGCAGCTCGACAGGGTTGTCACCCCTCCACTTT. The chain has TRBV7-6 and TRBJ1-6; 7 positions match TRBD1. The CDR3 has 13 residues. The germline CDR1 and CDR2 sequences are SGHVS and FNYEAQ. The J segment lost 10 bases and the V segment lost 4 bases, leaving 4 bases of the junction unmatched.

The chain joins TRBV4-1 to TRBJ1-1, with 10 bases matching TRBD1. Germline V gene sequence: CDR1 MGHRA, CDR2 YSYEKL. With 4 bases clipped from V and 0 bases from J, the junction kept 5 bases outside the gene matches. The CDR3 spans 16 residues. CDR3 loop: CASSRVGTGVNTEAFF. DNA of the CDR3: TGCGCCAGCAGCCGAGTCGGGACAGGGGTGAACACTGAAGCTTTCTTT.

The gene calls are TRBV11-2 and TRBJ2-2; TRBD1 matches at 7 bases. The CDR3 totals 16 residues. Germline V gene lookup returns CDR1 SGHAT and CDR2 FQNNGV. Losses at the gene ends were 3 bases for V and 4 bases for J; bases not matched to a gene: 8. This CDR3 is CASSFQGGLSTGELFF. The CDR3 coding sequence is TGTGCCAGCAGCTTCCAAGGGGGCTTGAGCACCGGGGAGCTGTTTTTT.

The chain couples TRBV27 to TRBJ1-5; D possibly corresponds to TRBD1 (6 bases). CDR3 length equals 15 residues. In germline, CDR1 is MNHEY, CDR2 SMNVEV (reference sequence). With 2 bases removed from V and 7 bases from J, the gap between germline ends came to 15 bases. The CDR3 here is CASSLTSGTKQPQHF. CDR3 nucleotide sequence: TGTGCCAGCAGTTTAACCTCCGGGACAAAACAGCCCCAGCATTTT.

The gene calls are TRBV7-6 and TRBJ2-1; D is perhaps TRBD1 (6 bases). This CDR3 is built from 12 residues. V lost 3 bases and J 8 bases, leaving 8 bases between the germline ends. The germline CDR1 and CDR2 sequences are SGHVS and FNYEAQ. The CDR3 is CASSFYRDEQFF. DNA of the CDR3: TGTGCCAGCAGCTTTTACAGGGATGAGCAGTTCTTC.

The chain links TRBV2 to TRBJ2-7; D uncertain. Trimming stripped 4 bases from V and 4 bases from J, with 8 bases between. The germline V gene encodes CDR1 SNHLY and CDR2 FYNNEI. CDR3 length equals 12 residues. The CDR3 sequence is CASSGLEYEQYF. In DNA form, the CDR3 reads TGTGCCAGCAGTGGGCTAGAGTACGAGCAGTACTTC.

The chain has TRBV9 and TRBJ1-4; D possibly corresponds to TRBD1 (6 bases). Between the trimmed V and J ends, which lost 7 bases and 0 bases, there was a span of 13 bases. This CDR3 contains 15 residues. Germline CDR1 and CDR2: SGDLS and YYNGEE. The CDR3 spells CASASTGSTNEKLFF. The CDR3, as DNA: TGTGCCAGCGCGTCCACAGGGTCAACTAATGAAAAACTGTTTTTT. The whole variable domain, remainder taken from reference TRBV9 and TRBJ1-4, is DSGVTQTPKHLITATGQRVTLRCSPRSGDLSVYWYQQSLDQGLQFLIQYYNGEERAKGNILERFSAQQFPDLHSELNLSSLELGDSALYFCASASTGSTNEKLFFGSGTQLSVL.

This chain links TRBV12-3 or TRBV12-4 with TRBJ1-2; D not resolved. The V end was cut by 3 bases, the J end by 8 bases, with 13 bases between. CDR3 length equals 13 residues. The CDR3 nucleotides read TGTGCCAGCAGTTTGGACTTCGGGGTCGGCTACACCTTC. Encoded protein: CASSLDFGVGYTF.